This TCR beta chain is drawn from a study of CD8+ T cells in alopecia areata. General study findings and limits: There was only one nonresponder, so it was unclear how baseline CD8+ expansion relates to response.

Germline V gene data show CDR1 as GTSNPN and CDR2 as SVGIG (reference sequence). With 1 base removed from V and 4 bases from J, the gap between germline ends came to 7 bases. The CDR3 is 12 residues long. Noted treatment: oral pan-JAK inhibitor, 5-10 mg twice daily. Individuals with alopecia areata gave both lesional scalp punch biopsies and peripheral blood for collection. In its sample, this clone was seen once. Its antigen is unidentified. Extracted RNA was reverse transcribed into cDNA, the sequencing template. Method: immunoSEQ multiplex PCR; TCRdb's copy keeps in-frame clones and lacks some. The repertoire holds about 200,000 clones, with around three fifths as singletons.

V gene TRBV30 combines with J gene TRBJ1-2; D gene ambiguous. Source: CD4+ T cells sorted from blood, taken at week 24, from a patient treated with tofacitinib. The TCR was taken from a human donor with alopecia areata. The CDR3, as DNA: TGTGCCTGGAGTGGGGGTCCCTATGGCTACACCTTC. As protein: CAWSGGPYGYTF.